A single sample gave rise to the 10 T cell receptor beta chains below, sequenced in a study of cytomegalovirus exposure and HLA in healthy donors. Vbeta (60) and Jbeta (13) primers were used in the PCR. Only in-frame clones appear in the TCRdb table, and some are missing; sequencing was by immunoSEQ multiplex PCR. The sample lists about 190,000 clones, approximately 88% occurring once. The sample taken for sequencing was PBMCs. These receptors all stem from a woman between 45 and 65 years old in good health and CMV-seropositive.

This clone has only one observation. The chain employs TRBV10-3 and TRBJ1-6, with 9 bases that match TRBD1. Trimming cost V 1 base and J 9 bases; bases outside gene matches: 4. CDR3 length: 15 residues. The germline V gene has CDR1 ENHRY and CDR2 SYGVKD. CDR3 coding DNA: TGTGCCATCAGTGAGTTGGGGACAGGGATTTCACCCCTCCACTTT. Protein sequence: CAISELGTGISPLHF.

The chain joins TRBV5-6 to TRBJ2-5; 12 bases align to TRBD2. Germline values: CDR1 SGHDT, CDR2 YYEEEE. This CDR3 comprises 17 residues. V shed 0 bases, J shed 4 bases, and the junction held 7 bases outside the gene matches. The CDR3 sequence is CASSLGPSGGALETQYF. In DNA, the CDR3 is TGTGCCAGCAGCTTGGGGCCTAGCGGGGGGGCCCTAGAGACCCAGTACTTC.

Written as DNA, the CDR3 is TGTGCCAGCAGCTTCGGGACAGGGAATCAGCCCCAGCATTTT. Its translation: CASSFGTGNQPQHF. The chain links TRBV5-6 to TRBJ1-5, with 9 bases aligning to TRBD1. Germline V CDR1 and CDR2: SGHDT, YYEEEE. The length of the CDR3 is 14 residues. With V trimmed by 2 bases and J by 4 bases, 1 base remained unmatched.

The chain carries TRBV5-4 and TRBJ2-2; weak D call: TRBD2 (5 bases). The germline V gene encodes CDR1 SGHNT and CDR2 YYREEE (reference sequence). This CDR3 has 15 residues. Trimming took off 1 base at V and 5 bases at J, with 12 bases between the two ends. CDR3 nucleotides: TGTGCCAGCAGCTTGATTCCCTCGGGGACCGGGGAGCTGTTTTTT. Its protein is CASSLIPSGTGELFF.

This chain links TRBV5-4 with TRBJ2-5; tentatively, D is TRBD2 (6 bases). Germline V lookup: CDR1 SGHNT, CDR2 YYREEE (reference sequence). Trimming shortened V by 6 bases and J by 7 bases, and 19 bases separated the two germline ends. The CDR3 sequence is 14 residues long. The CDR3 loop is CASTSPLEAGTQYF. DNA of the CDR3: TGTGCCAGCACCTCACCCCTGGAAGCGGGGACCCAGTACTTC.

The chain joins TRBV28 to TRBJ1-5; D gene ambiguous. The CDR3 is 12 residues long. Germline V gives CDR1 MDHEN, CDR2 SYDVKM. V lost 6 bases, J lost 6 bases, and 9 bases lay in between. The CDR3 spells CASREAGQPQHF. The CDR3 nucleotides are TGTGCCAGCAGGGAGGCGGGTCAGCCCCAGCATTTT.

The chain joins TRBV11-2 to TRBJ2-2; TRBD2 might be the D (5 bases). Germline values: CDR1 SGHAT, CDR2 FQNNGV. The CDR3 contains 16 residues. V was clipped by 0 bases and J by 2 bases, with 10 bases between them. CDR3 in amino acids: CASSLERVANTGELFF. The CDR3 DNA is TGTGCCAGCAGCTTAGAGAGGGTTGCAAACACCGGGGAGCTGTTTTTT.

The chain couples TRBV7-2 to TRBJ2-1, with 9 bases that match TRBD2. The length of the CDR3 is 16 residues. Trimming cost V 0 bases and J 8 bases; bases outside gene matches: 8. Germline assignment: CDR1 SGHTA and CDR2 FQGNSA. CDR3 sequence reads: CASSLAGAGGPYEQFF. CDR3 nucleotide sequence: TGTGCCAGCAGCTTAGCGGGGGCGGGGGGGCCTTATGAGCAGTTCTTC.

CDR3 in amino acids: CASSQDNGGPIYGYTF. The CDR3, as DNA: TGCGCCAGCAGCCAAGATAACGGGGGGCCGATCTATGGCTACACCTTC. The rearrangement links TRBV4-1 to TRBJ1-2; D possibly corresponds to TRBD1 (6 bases). V lost 0 bases and J lost 4, with 15 bases in between. CDR1 MGHRA and CDR2 YSYEKL come from the germline V gene. The CDR3 is 16 residues long.

This chain connects TRBV4-3 to TRBJ2-7; 10 bases map to TRBD1. The CDR3 contains 15 residues. Germline V gives CDR1 LGHNA, CDR2 YSLEER. The V and J ends lost 4 bases and 5 bases, in that order; junction bases with no gene match: 8. CDR3 in amino acids: CASSLFPGQGNEQYF. CDR3 sequence (DNA): TGCGCCAGCAGCCTCTTCCCGGGACAGGGGAACGAGCAGTACTTC.